The 14 T cell receptor beta chains reported below all come from one sample, sequenced in a study of shared clonotypes between healthy human individuals. CD45RO negativity and positive selection for CCR7 defined naive CD8 cells, a population that excluded terminally differentiated effector memory CD45RA+ cells. This table comes from immunoSEQ multiplex PCR, and its TCRdb copy is limited to in-frame clones, with some not included. The table shows about 2.1 million clones, with around 95% occurring only once. The sample consisted of naive CD8+ T cells from PBMCs. The receptors come from a man aged 18 to 35 in good health. Some clones in this sample may be carry-over from other donors' samples.

This clone has a handful of counts. The chain employs TRBV9 and TRBJ2-2; a possible D gene is TRBD2 (6 bases). The germline gives CDR1 SGDLS, CDR2 YYNGEE. The V gene lost 6 bases and the J gene lost 1 base, with 10 bases spanning the gap. This CDR3 comprises 14 residues. The CDR3 spells CASKGTQNTGELFF. In DNA, the CDR3 is TGTGCCAGCAAGGGGACTCAGAACACCGGGGAGCTGTTTTTT.

This rearrangement joins TRBV7-2 to TRBJ2-7; D unclear. The germline CDR1 and CDR2 sequences are SGHTA and FQGNSA. The CDR3 has 15 residues. The ends were cut back, 5 bases at V and 1 base at J, with 15 bases in the middle. DNA of the CDR3: TGTGCCAGCAGCCAGACCCCGGGTCTTTCCTACGAGCAGTACTTC. It yields the protein CASSQTPGLSYEQYF.

The rearrangement links TRBV5-1 to TRBJ2-1, with no clear D. The V and J ends lost 3 bases and 4 bases respectively, with 20 bases between them. Germline CDR1 and CDR2: SGHRS and YFSETQ. The CDR3 contains 17 residues. CDR3 sequence reads: CASSSYPDTTAYNEQFF. The CDR3 DNA is TGCGCCAGCAGCTCCTACCCCGACACTACAGCATACAATGAGCAGTTCTTC.

A single count supports this clone. The CDR3 DNA reads TGTGCCAGCAGCTTATATCCATTAACTGGACAGACTAACTATGGCTACACCTTC. This translates into CASSLYPLTGQTNYGYTF. The genes are TRBV7-9 and TRBJ1-2, with D tentatively TRBD1 (6 bases). This CDR3 has 18 amino acids. Germline V gene lookup returns CDR1 SEHNR and CDR2 FQNEAQ (reference sequence). V lost 2 bases and J 0 bases, leaving 19 bases between the germline ends.

In its sample, this clone was seen once. The V and J genes are TRBV6-5 and TRBJ1-2; possibly TRBD1 for D (5 bases). This CDR3 is built from 15 residues. V lost 2 bases to trimming and J lost 6 bases, with 16 bases between them. Germline V gives CDR1 MNHEY, CDR2 SVGAGI. CDR3: CASSYALGLVDGYTF. The CDR3 coding sequence is TGTGCCAGCAGTTACGCGCTGGGGCTCGTTGATGGCTACACCTTC.

The chain recombines TRBV7-3 with TRBJ2-1; D unresolved. Germline V gives CDR1 SGHTA, CDR2 FQGTGA. The V and J ends lost 2 bases and 8 bases respectively, with 10 bases between them. The CDR3 is made up of 13 amino acids. The CDR3 DNA is TGTGCCAGCAGCTTAGTTAGCCGTGATGAGCAGTTCTTC. Amino acids: CASSLVSRDEQFF.

The V and J genes are TRBV28 and TRBJ1-3; TRBD1 matches 7 bases. The CDR3 loop spans 20 amino acids. Germline loops: CDR1 MDHEN, CDR2 SYDVKM. V shed 6 bases and J 3 bases; nucleotides not matched to a gene: 23. The CDR3 bases are TGTGCCAGCAGATCCCCCTATACCAAAACAGGGGAGGAAAATGGAAACACCATATATTTT. Its protein is CASRSPYTKTGEENGNTIYF.

The V call is TRBV7-9, the J call TRBJ2-3, with unresolved D. The CDR3 is made up of 14 amino acids. The germline CDR1 and CDR2 sequences are SEHNR and FQNEAQ (reference sequence). Trimming stripped 1 base from V and 6 bases from J, with 11 bases between. CDR3 residues: CASSLGTTSDTQYF. The CDR3 DNA sequence: TGTGCCAGCAGCTTAGGGACCACCTCCGATACGCAGTATTTT.

The J gene is TRBJ2-7, the V gene TRBV6-5; 7 nucleotides line up with TRBD1. Germline V gene sequence: CDR1 MNHEY, CDR2 SVGAGI. Trimming at V came to 5 bases and at J to 2 bases, leaving 9 bases not matched to a gene. CDR3 length: 15 residues. Here the CDR3 DNA reads TGTGCCAGCAGTCCATCAGACAGGGCGCCCTACGAGCAGTACTTC. Its protein product is CASSPSDRAPYEQYF.

Turning to this clone: The same CDR3 also results from other DNA sequences found in this sample. The chain combines TRBV27 with TRBJ1-2; D is unclear. Germline V gene sequence: CDR1 MNHEY, CDR2 SMNVEV (reference sequence). The length of the CDR3 is 13 residues. Trimming took 3 bases from V and 4 from J, leaving 9 bases between them. CDR3 nucleotide sequence: TGTGCCAGCAGTTTCGGACTGACCTATGGCTACACCTTC. It codes for CASSFGLTYGYTF.

V gene TRBV4-3 combines with J gene TRBJ1-1, with D maybe TRBD1 (5 bases). Germline-derived CDR1 and CDR2 are LGHNA and YSLEER. The CDR3 extends over 15 amino acids. The ends were cut back, 5 bases at V and 7 bases at J, with 20 bases in the middle. CDR3 coding DNA: TGCGCCAGCAGCACTCGAGGTGGGGGGTTTCGTGAAGCTTTCTTT. It specifies CASSTRGGGFREAFF.

This chain connects TRBV10-3 to TRBJ2-7, with 11 bases identical to TRBD2. CDR1 and CDR2 from the germline V gene are ENHRY and SYGVKD. V shed 2 bases, J shed 1 base, and the junction held 7 bases outside the gene matches. The CDR3 extends over 17 amino acids. The CDR3 loop reads CAISEELAGVQSYEQYF. The CDR3 DNA is TGTGCCATCAGTGAGGAACTAGCGGGAGTTCAATCCTACGAGCAGTACTTC.

The chain recombines TRBV5-1 with TRBJ2-7; a weak D match, TRBD1 (5 bases). Germline-derived CDR1 and CDR2 are SGHRS and YFSETQ. There are 15 residues in the CDR3. Trimming took 0 bases from V and 5 from J, leaving 15 bases between them. The CDR3 DNA reads TGCGCCAGCAGCTTGGAACCAGGGTTGTTCAACGAGCAGTACTTC. It yields the protein CASSLEPGLFNEQYF.

The rearrangement uses TRBV27 and TRBJ2-2; D gene unclear. V was shortened by 5 bases and J by 7 bases, with 14 bases between the two germline ends. The germline V gene encodes CDR1 MNHEY and CDR2 SMNVEV (reference sequence). The CDR3 is 14 residues long. CDR3: CASSPSFQIGELFF. CDR3 bases: TGTGCCAGCAGTCCCTCGTTCCAGATCGGGGAGCTGTTTTTT.